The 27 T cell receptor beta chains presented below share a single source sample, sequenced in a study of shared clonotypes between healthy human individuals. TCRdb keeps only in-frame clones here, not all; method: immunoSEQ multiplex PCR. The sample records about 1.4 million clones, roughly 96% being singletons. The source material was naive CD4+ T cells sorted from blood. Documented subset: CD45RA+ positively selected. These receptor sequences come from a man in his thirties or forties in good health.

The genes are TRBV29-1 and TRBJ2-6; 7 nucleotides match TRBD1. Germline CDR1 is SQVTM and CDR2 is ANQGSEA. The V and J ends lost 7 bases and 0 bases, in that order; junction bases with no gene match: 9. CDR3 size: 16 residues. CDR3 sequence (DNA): TGCAGCGCAAGACAGGGTGGCAGCTCTGGGGCCAACGTCCTGACTTTC. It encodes CSARQGGSSGANVLTF.

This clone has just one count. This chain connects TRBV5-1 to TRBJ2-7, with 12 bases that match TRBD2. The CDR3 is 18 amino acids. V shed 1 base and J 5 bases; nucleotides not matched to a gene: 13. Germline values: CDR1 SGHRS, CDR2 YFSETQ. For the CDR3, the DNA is TGCGCCAGCAGCTTGATACCTAGCGGGAGGGCCTTGTCTGACGAGCAGTACTTC. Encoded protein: CASSLIPSGRALSDEQYF.

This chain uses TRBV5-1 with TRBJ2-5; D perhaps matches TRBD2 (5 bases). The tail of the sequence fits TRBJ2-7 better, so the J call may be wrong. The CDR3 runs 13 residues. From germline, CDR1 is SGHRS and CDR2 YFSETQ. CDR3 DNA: TGCGCCAGCAGCTTGTTGCCCGGGAACGAGCAGTACTTC. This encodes CASSLLPGNEQYF.

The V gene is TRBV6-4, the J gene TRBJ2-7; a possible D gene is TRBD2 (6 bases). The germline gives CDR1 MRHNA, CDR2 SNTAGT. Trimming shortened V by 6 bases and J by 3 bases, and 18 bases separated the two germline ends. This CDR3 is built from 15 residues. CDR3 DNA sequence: TGTGCCAGCAGCCCGGGACTTGGGGATATCTACGAGCAGTACTTC. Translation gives CASSPGLGDIYEQYF.

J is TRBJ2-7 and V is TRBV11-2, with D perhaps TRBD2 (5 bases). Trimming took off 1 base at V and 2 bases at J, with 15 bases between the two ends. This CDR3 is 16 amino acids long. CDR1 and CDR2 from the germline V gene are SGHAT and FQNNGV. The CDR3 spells CASSLASGRKTYEQYF. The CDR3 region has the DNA TGTGCCAGCAGCTTAGCCTCGGGAAGAAAAACCTACGAGCAGTACTTC.

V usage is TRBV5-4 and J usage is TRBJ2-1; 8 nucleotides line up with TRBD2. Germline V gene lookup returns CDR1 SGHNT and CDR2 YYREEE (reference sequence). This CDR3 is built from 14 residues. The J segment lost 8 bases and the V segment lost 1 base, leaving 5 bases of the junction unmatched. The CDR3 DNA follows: TGTGCCAGCAGCTTGAGCGGGAGTATCTATGAGCAGTTCTTC. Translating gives CASSLSGSIYEQFF.

CDR3 coding DNA: TGTGCCAGCAGTTTATCAGGCAGGGCGGCTACCTACGAGCAGTACTTC. Protein: CASSLSGRAATYEQYF. V is TRBV28 and J is TRBJ2-7, with D perhaps matching TRBD1 (5 bases). V lost 1 base and J lost 2, with 15 bases in between. Germline V gives CDR1 MDHEN, CDR2 SYDVKM. The CDR3 length is 16 residues.

CDR3 protein: CASAWTSGLLGEQFF. The CDR3 nucleotides read TGTGCCAGCGCTTGGACTAGCGGGTTGCTGGGTGAGCAGTTCTTC. The chain carries TRBV7-8 and TRBJ2-1; 11 nucleotides align to TRBD2. This CDR3 comprises 15 residues. CDR1 is SGHVS, CDR2 FQNEAQ, per germline. J lost 9 bases, V lost 8 bases, and 12 bases had no gene match.

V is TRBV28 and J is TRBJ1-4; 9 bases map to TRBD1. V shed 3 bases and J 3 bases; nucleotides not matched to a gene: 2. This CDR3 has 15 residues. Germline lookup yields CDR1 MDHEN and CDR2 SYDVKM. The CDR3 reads CASSLGTGPNEKLFF. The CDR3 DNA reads TGTGCCAGCAGTTTGGGGACAGGGCCTAATGAAAAACTGTTTTTT.

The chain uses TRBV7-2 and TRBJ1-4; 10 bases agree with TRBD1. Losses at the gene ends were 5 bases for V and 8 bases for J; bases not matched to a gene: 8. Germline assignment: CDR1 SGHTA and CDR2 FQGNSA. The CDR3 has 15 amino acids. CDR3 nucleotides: TGTGCCAGCAGCCGGAGGACAGGGGGAACCGAAAAACTGTTTTTT. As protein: CASSRRTGGTEKLFF.

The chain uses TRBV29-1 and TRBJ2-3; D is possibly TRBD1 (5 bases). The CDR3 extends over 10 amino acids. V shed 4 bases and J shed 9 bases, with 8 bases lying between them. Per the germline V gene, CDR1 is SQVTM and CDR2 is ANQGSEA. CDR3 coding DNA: TGCAGCGTTGGGCAGGGCACGCAGTATTTT. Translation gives CSVGQGTQYF.

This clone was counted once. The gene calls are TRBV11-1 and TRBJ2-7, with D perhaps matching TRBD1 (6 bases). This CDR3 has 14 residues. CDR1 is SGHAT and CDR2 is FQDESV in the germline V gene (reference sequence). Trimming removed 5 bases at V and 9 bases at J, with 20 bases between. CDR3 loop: CASSNLATGRRQYF. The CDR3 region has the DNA TGTGCCAGCAGCAACCTCGCGACAGGACGACGGCAGTACTTC.

The CDR3 nucleotides are TGTGCCAGCAGCGTAGCATCCGGGAGGGCCGTCGATGAGCAGTTCTTC. Its protein product is CASSVASGRAVDEQFF. The J gene is TRBJ2-1, the V gene TRBV9; 8 positions match TRBD2. This CDR3 has 16 amino acids. CDR1 SGDLS and CDR2 YYNGEE come from the germline V gene. Trimming at V came to 0 bases and at J to 8 bases, leaving 10 bases not matched to a gene.

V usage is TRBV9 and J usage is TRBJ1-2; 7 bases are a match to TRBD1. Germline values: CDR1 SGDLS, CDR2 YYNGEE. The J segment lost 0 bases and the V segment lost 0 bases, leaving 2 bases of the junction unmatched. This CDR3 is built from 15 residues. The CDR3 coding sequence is TGTGCCAGCAGCGTAGAGGACAGGCCTAACTATGGCTACACCTTC. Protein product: CASSVEDRPNYGYTF. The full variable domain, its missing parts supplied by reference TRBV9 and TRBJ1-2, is DSGVTQTPKHLITATGQRVTLRCSPRSGDLSVYWYQQSLDQGLQFLIQYYNGEERAKGNILERFSAQQFPDLHSELNLSSLELGDSALYFCASSVEDRPNYGYTFGSGTRLTVV.

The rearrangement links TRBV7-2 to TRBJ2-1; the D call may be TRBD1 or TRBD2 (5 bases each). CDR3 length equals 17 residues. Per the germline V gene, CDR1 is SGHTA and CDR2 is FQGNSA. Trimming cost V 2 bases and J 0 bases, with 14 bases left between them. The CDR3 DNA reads TGTGCCAGCAGCTTATTTGGGGGATCCAGCTCCTACAATGAGCAGTTCTTC. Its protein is CASSLFGGSSSYNEQFF. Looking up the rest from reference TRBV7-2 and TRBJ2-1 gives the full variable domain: GAGVSQSPSNKVTEKGKDVELRCDPISGHTALYWYRQSLGQGLEFLIYFQGNSAPDKSGLPSDRFSAERTGGSVSTLTIQRTQQEDSAVYLCASSLFGGSSSYNEQFFGPGTRLTVL.

The CDR3 protein is CASSQDEGFGGEQFF. The CDR3 DNA follows: TGTGCCAGCAGCCAAGATGAGGGATTCGGGGGGGAGCAGTTCTTC. The chain recombines TRBV4-2 with TRBJ2-1; TRBD2 matches at 7 bases. The V segment lost 0 bases and the J segment 10 bases; nucleotides outside the gene matches: 9. The length of the CDR3 is 15 residues. The germline V gene encodes CDR1 LGHNA and CDR2 YNFKEQ.

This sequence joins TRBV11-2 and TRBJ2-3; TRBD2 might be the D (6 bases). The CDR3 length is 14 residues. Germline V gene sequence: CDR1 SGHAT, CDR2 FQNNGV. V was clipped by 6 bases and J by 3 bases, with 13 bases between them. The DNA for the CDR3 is TGTGCCAGCAGAGTCGGGGGAGGAACAGATACGCAGTATTTT. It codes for CASRVGGGTDTQYF.

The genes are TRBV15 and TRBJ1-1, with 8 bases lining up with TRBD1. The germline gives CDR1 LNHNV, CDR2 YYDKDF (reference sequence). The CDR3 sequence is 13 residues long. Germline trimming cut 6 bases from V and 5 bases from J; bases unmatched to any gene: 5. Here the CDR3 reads CATRRQGYTEAFF. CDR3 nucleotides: TGTGCCACCAGGAGACAGGGGTATACTGAAGCTTTCTTT.

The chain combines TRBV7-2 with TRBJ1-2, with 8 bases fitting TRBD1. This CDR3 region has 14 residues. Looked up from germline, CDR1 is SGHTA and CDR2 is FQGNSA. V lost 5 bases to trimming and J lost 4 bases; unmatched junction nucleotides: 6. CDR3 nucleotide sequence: TGTGCCAGCAGCCAAGGACAGGGAGGCTATGGCTACACCTTC. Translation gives CASSQGQGGYGYTF.

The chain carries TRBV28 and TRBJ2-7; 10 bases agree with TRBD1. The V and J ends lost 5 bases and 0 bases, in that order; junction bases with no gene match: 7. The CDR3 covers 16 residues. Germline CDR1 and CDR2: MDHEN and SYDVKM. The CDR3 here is CASSVLRDRGSYEQYF. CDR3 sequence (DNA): TGTGCCAGCAGTGTCCTCCGGGACAGGGGCTCCTACGAGCAGTACTTC.

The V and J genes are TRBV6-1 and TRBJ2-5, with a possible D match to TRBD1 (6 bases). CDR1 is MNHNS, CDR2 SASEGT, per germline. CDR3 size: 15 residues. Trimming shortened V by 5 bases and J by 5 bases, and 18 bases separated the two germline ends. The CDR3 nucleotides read TGTGCCAGCAGTACACAGGGAATTTTGGTCGAGACCCAGTACTTC. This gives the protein CASSTQGILVETQYF.

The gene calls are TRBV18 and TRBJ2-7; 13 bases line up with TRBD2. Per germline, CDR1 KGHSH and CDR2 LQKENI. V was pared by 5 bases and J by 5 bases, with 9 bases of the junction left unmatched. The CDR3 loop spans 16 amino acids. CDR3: CASSVGLAGDVNEQYF. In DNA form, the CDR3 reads TGTGCCAGCTCAGTAGGACTAGCGGGAGACGTCAACGAGCAGTACTTC.

The CDR3 DNA reads as TGTGCCAGCAGCGTAATAACACCCGGGGAGCTGTTTTTT. It encodes CASSVITPGELFF. This chain uses TRBV9 with TRBJ2-2; D is undetermined. With 1 base removed from V and 6 bases from J, the gap between germline ends came to 7 bases. This CDR3 contains 13 residues. Germline lookup yields CDR1 SGDLS and CDR2 YYNGEE.

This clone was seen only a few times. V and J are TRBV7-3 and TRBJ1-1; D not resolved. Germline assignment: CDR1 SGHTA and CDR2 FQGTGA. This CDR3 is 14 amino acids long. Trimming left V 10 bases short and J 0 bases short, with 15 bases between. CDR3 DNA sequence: TGTGCCACTTCGAGGGAGGGATTGAACACTGAAGCTTTCTTT. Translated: CATSREGLNTEAFF.

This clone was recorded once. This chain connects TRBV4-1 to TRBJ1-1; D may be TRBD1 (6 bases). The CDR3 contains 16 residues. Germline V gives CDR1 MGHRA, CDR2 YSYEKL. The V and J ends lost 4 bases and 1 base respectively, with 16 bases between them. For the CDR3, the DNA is TGCGCCAGCAGCCCCGAATACAGGGTTCGGAACACTGAAGCTTTCTTT. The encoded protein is CASSPEYRVRNTEAFF.

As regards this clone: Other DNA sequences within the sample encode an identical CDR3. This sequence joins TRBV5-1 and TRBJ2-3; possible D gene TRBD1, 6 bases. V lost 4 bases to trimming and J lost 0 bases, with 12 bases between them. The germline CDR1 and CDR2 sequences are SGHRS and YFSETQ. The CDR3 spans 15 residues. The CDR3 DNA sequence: TGCGCCAGCAGCAGCAGGGGCGCCAGCACAGATACGCAGTATTTT. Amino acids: CASSSRGASTDTQYF.

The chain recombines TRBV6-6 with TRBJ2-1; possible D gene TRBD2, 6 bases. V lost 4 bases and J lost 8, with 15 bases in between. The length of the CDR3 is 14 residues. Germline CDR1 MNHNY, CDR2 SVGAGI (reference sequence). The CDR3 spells CASSSRAGSDEQFF. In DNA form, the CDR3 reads TGTGCCAGCAGTTCTCGGGCGGGGAGCGATGAGCAGTTCTTC.